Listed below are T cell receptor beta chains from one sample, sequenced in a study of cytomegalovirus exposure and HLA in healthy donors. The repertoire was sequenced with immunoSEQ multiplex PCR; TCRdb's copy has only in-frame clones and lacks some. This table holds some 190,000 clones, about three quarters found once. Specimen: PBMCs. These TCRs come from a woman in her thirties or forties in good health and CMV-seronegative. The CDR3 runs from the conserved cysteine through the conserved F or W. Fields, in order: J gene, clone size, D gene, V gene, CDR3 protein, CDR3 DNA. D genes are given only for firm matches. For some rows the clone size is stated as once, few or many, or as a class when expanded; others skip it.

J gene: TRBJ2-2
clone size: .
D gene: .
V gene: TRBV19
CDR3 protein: CASSGTFANTGELFF
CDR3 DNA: TGTGCCAGTAGCGGGACATTCGCGAACACCGGGGAGCTGTTTTTT

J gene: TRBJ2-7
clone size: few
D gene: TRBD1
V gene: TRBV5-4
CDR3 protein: CASSRGQGFTYEQYF
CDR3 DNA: TGTGCCAGCAGCCGGGGACAGGGTTTTACCTACGAGCAGTACTTC

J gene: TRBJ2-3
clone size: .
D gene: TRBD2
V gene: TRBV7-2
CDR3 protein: CASSLAHIAGVRNTQYF
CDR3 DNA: TGTGCCAGCAGCTTAGCGCACATAGCGGGAGTAAGGAATACGCAGTATTTT

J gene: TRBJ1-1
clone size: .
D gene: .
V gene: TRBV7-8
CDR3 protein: CASSLEWTVMNTEAFF
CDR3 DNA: TGTGCCAGCAGCTTAGAGTGGACAGTTATGAACACTGAAGCTTTCTTT

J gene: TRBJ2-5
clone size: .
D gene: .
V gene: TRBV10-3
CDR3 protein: CAISESTAREETQYF
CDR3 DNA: TGTGCCATCAGTGAGTCGACAGCCCGAGAAGAGACCCAGTACTTC

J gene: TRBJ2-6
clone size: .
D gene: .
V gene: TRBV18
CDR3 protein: CASSPTWGAGANVLTF
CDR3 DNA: TGTGCCAGCTCACCCACCTGGGGGGCTGGGGCCAACGTCCTGACTTTC

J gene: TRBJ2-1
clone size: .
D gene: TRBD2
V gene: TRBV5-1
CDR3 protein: CASSLVRLVPGLAVDNEQFF
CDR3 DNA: TGCGCCAGCAGCTTGGTAAGGTTGGTTCCGGGACTAGCGGTTGACAATGAGCAGTTCTTC

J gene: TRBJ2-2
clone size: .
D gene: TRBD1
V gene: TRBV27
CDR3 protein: CASKEQGAGGELFF
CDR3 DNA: TGTGCCAGCAAGGAACAGGGGGCCGGCGGGGAGCTGTTTTTT

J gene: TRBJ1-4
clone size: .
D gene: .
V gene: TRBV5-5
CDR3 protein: CASSLIQGNEKLFF
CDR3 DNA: TGTGCCAGCAGCTTGATTCAGGGTAATGAAAAACTGTTTTTT

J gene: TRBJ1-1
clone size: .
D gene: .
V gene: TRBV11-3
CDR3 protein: CASSPRTGLDPEAFF
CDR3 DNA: TGTGCCAGCAGCCCACGTACAGGTTTAGACCCTGAAGCTTTCTTT

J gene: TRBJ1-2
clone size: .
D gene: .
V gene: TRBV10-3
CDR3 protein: CAISESRVRGYTF
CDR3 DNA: TGTGCCATCAGTGAGTCGAGAGTCCGCGGCTACACCTTC

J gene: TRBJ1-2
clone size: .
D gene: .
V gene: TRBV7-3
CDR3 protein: CASSSRTGGYTF
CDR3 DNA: TGTGCCAGCAGCTCTAGAACGGGGGGCTACACCTTC

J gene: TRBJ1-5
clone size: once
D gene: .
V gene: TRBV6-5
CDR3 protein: CASSRDRINQPQHF
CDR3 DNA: TGTGCCAGCAGCCGCGACAGAATCAATCAGCCCCAGCATTTT

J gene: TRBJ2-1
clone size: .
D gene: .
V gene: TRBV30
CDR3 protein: CAWSLSGGSRFYNEQFF
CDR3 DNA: TGTGCCTGGAGTTTGTCGGGCGGGTCCCGTTTTTACAATGAGCAGTTCTTC

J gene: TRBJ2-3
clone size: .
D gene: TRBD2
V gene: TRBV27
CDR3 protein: CASSLGRERPDTQYF
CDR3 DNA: TGTGCCAGCAGTTTAGGGCGGGAGCGTCCAGATACGCAGTATTTT

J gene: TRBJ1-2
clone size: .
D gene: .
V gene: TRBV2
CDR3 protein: CASRRTKDGYTF
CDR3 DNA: TGTGCCAGCAGGCGGACAAAGGATGGCTACACCTTC

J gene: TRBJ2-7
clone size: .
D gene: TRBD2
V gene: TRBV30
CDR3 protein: CAWNVAGVGDEQYF
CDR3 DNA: TGTGCCTGGAATGTAGCGGGAGTGGGGGACGAGCAGTACTTC

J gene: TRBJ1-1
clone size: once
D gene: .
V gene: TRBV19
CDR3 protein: CASSTAAGLYEAFF
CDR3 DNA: TGTGCCAGTAGTACGGCAGCAGGGCTATATGAAGCTTTCTTT

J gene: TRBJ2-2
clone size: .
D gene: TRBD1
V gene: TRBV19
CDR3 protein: CASGQGPTGELFF
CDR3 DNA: TGTGCCTCAGGACAGGGACCCACCGGGGAGCTGTTTTTT

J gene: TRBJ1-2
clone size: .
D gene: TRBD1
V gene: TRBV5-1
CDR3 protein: CASSLGTGRQGGYTF
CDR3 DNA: TGCGCCAGCAGCTTGGGGACAGGCCGCCAGGGAGGCTACACCTTC

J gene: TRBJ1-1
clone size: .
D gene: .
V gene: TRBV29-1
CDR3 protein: CSVAPTRGTEAFF
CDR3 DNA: TGCAGCGTCGCTCCTACCCGGGGGACTGAAGCTTTCTTT

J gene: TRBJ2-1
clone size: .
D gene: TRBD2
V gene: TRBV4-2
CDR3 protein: CASSQGGGRYNEQFF
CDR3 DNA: TGTGCCAGCAGCCAAGGGGGGGGGAGATACAATGAGCAGTTCTTC

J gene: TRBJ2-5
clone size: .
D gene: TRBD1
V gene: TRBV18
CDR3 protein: CASSPPDRVGETQYF
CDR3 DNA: TGTGCCAGCTCACCCCCGGACAGGGTAGGGGAGACCCAGTACTTC

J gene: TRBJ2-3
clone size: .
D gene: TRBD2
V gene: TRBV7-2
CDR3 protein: CASTGGLAVTDTQYF
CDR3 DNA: TGTGCCAGCACCGGCGGACTAGCGGTTACAGATACGCAGTATTTT

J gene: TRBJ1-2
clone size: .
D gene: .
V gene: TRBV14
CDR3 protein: CASSQAQGSYGYTF
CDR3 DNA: TGTGCCAGCAGCCAGGCCCAGGGTTCCTATGGCTACACCTTC

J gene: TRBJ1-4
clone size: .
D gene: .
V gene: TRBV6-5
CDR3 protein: CASSYSASPYEKLFF
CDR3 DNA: TGTGCCAGCAGTTACTCCGCCAGTCCGTATGAAAAACTGTTTTTT

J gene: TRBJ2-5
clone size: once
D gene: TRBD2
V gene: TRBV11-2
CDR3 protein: CASTRGTSGAQETQYF
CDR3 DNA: TGTGCCAGCACAAGGGGGACTAGCGGAGCGCAAGAGACCCAGTACTTC

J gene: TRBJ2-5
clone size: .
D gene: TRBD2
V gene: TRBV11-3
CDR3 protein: CASSLRTSYGTQYF
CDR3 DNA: TGTGCCAGCAGCTTAAGGACTAGCTACGGGACCCAGTACTTC

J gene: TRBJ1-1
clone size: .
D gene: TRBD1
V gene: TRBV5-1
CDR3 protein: CASSLEGLTGQGESEAFF
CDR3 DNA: TGCGCCAGCAGCTTGGAAGGGCTAACAGGACAGGGCGAATCTGAAGCTTTCTTT

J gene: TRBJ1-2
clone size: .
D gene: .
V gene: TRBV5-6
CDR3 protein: CASSLHSGFYGYTF
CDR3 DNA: TGTGCCAGCAGCTTGCATTCAGGCTTTTATGGCTACACCTTC

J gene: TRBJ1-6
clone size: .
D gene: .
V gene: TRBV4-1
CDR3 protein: CASSQDWTVRNSPLHF
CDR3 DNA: TGCGCCAGCAGCCAAGATTGGACAGTTCGGAATTCACCCCTCCACTTT

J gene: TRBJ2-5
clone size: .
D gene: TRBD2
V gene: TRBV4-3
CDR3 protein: CASSVYSGRDGETQYF
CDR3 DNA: TGCGCCAGCAGCGTTTATAGCGGGAGGGATGGGGAGACCCAGTACTTC

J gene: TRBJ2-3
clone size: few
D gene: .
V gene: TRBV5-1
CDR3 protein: CASSFERAPSTDTQYF
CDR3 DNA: TGCGCCAGCAGCTTCGAGCGGGCACCTAGCACAGATACGCAGTATTTT

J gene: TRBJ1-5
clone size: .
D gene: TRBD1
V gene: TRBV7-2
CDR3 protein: CASSLTGASNQPQHF
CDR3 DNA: TGTGCCAGCAGCTTGACAGGGGCGAGCAATCAGCCCCAGCATTTT

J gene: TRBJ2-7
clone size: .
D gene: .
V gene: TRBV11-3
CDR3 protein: CASSHSSYEQYF
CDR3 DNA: TGTGCCAGCAGTCATAGCTCCTACGAGCAGTACTTC

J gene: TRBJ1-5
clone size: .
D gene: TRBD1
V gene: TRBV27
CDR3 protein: CASAFKGAGQPQHF
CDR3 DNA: TGTGCCAGCGCCTTCAAGGGGGCAGGTCAGCCCCAGCATTTT

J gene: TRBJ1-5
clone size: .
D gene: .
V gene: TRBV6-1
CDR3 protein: CASSEVQGLKVVRPQHF
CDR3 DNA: TGTGCCAGCAGTGAAGTACAGGGTTTAAAGGTAGTTCGTCCCCAGCATTTT

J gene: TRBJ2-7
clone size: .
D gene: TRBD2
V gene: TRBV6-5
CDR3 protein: CASSRKLAGTYEQYF
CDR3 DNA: TGTGCCAGCAGCCGCAAACTAGCGGGGACCTACGAGCAGTACTTC

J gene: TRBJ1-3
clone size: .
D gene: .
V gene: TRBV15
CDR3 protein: CATRRGEPGNTIYF
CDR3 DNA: TGTGCCACCCGGCGGGGGGAACCTGGAAACACCATATATTTT

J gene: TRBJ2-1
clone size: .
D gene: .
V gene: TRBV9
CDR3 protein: CASSVVPGSYNEQFF
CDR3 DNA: TGTGCCAGCAGCGTAGTTCCGGGGTCCTACAATGAGCAGTTCTTC

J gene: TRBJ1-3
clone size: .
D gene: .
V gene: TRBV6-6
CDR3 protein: CASSATGKSGNTIYF
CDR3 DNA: TGTGCCAGCAGCGCCACAGGGAAATCTGGAAACACCATATATTTT

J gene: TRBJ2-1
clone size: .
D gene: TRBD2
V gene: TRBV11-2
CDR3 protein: CASSLNYGGSNEQFF
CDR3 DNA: TGTGCCAGCAGCTTAAACTACGGGGGGTCCAATGAGCAGTTCTTC

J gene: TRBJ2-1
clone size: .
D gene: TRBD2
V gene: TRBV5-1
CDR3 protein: CASSTGLYEQFF
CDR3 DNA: TGCGCCAGCAGCACGGGACTATATGAGCAGTTCTTC

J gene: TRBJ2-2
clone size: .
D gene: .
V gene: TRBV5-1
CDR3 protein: CASTPSGTGELFF
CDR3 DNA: TGCGCCAGCACTCCGAGCGGCACCGGGGAGCTGTTTTTT

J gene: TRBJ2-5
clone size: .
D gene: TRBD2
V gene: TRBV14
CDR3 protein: CASSHFLAGPQETQYF
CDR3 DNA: TGTGCCAGCAGCCATTTCCTAGCGGGCCCACAAGAGACCCAGTACTTC

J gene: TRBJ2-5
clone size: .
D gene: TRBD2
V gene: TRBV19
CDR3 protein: CASSRGTSGQETQYF
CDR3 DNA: TGTGCCAGTAGTAGGGGGACTAGCGGCCAAGAGACCCAGTACTTC

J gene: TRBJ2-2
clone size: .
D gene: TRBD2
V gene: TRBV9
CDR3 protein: CASSEGLAGYTGELFF
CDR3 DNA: TGTGCCAGCAGCGAAGGTTTAGCGGGCTACACCGGGGAGCTGTTTTTT

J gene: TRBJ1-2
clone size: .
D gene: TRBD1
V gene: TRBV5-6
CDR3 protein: CASSPLGQGANYGYTF
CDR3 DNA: TGTGCCAGCAGCCCTCTAGGACAGGGGGCTAACTATGGCTACACCTTC

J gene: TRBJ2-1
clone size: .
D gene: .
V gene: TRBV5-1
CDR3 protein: CASSPGGTYNEQFF
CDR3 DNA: TGCGCCAGCAGCCCTGGAGGGACTTACAATGAGCAGTTCTTC

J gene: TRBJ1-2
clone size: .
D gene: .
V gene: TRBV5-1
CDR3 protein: CASSLGQTIYGYTF
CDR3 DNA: TGCGCCAGCAGCTTGGGACAGACAATCTATGGCTACACCTTC

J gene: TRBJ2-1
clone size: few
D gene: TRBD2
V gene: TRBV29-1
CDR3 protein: CSGTVLAGVVYNEQFF
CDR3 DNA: TGCAGCGGTACCGTTTTAGCGGGAGTCGTCTACAATGAGCAGTTCTTC

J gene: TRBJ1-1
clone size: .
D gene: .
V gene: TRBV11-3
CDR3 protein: CASSLDANGNTEAFF
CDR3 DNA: TGTGCCAGCAGCTTAGACGCAAACGGGAACACTGAAGCTTTCTTT